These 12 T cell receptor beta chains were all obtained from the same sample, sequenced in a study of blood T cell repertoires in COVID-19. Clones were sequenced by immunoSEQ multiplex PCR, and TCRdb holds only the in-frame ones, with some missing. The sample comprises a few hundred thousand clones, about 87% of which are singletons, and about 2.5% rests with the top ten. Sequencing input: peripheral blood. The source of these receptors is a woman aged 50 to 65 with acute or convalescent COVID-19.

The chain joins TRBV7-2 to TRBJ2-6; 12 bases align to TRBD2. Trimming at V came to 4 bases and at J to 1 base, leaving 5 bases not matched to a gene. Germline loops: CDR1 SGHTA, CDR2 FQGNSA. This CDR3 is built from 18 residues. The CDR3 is CASSSQLAGGSGANVLTF. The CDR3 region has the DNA TGTGCCAGCAGCTCCCAACTAGCGGGAGGATCTGGGGCCAACGTCCTGACTTTC.

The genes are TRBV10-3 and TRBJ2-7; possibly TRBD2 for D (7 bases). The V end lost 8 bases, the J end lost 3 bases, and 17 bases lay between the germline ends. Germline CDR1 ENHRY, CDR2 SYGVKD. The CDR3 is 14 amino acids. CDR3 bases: TGTGCCATCGCCCAAGGGGGGGGTGGCTACGAGCAGTACTTC. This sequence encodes CAIAQGGGGYEQYF.

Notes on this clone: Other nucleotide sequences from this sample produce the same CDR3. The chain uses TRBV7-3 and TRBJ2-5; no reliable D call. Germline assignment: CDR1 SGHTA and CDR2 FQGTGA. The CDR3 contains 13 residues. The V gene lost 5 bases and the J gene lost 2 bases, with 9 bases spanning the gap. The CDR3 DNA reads TGTGCCAGCAGCCCTGGCCAACAAGAGACCCAGTACTTC. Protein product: CASSPGQQETQYF. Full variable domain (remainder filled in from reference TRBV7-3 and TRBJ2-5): GAGVSQTPSNKVTEKGKYVELRCDPISGHTALYWYRQSLGQGPEFLIYFQGTGAADDSGLPNDRFFAVRPEGSVSTLKIQRTERGDSAVYLCASSPGQQETQYFGPGTRLLVL.

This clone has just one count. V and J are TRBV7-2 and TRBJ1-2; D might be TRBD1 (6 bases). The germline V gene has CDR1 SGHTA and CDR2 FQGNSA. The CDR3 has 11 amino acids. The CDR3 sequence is CAAGGPYGYTF. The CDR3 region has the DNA TGTGCGGCCGGGGGGCCCTATGGCTACACCTTC.

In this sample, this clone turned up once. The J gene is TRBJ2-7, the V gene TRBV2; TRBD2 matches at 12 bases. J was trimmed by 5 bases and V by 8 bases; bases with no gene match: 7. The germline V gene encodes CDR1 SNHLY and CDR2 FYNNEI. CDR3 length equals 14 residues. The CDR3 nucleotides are TGTGCCAGCTCTCCGACTAGCGGGAGCCACGAGCAGTACTTC. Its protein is CASSPTSGSHEQYF.

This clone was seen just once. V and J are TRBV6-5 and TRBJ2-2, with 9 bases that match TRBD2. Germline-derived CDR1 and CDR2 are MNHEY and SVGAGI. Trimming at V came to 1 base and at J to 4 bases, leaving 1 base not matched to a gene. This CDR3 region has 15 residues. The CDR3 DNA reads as TGTGCCAGCAGTTACTTACTAGCGGGCACCGGGGAGCTGTTTTTT. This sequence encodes CASSYLLAGTGELFF.

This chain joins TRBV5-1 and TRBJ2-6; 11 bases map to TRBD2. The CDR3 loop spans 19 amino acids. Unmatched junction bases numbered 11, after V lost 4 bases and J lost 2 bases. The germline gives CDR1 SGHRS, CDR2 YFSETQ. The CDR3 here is CASSTPRGTSGTGANVLTF. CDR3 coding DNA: TGCGCCAGCAGCACCCCCAGGGGGACTAGCGGAACTGGGGCCAACGTCCTGACTTTC.

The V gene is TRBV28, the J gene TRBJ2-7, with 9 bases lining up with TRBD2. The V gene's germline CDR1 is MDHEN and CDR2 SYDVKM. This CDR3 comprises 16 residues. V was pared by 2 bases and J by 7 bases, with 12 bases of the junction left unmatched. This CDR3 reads CASSLGGREGLGEQYF. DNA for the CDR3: TGTGCCAGCAGTTTAGGCGGGCGGGAGGGCCTGGGAGAGCAGTACTTC.

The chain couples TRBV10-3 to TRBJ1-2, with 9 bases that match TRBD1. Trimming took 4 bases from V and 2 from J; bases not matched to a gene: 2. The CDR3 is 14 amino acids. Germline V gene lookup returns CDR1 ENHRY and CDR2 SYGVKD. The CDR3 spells CAISGDRDNYGYTF. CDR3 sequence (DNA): TGTGCCATCAGTGGGGACAGGGACAACTATGGCTACACCTTC.

The CDR3, as DNA: TGCGCCAGCAGGCCGGGGGGCTCCTACAATGAGCAGTTCTTC. Protein sequence: CASRPGGSYNEQFF. This chain joins TRBV5-1 and TRBJ2-1; TRBD2 agrees at 7 bases. Looked up from germline, CDR1 is SGHRS and CDR2 is YFSETQ. This CDR3 has 14 amino acids. Losses at the gene ends were 5 bases for V and 0 bases for J; bases not matched to a gene: 2.

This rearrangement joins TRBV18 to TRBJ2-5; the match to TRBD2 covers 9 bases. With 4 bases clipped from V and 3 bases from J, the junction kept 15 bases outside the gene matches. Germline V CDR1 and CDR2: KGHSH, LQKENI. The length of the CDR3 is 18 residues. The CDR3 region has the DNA TGTGCCAGCTCACAAGTACCCCCTGCTAGCGGGACTAAAGAGACCCAGTACTTC. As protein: CASSQVPPASGTKETQYF.

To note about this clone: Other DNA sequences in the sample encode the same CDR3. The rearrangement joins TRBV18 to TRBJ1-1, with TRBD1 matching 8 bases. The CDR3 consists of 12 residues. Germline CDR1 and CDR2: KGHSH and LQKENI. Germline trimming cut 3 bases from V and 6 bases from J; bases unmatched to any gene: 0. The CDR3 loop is CASSPDRAEAFF. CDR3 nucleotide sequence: TGTGCCAGCTCACCGGACAGGGCTGAAGCTTTCTTT.